The clone carrying this T cell receptor (beta chain) appeared a few times. The data were produced by immunoSEQ multiplex PCR, yet TCRdb's version contains in-frame clones alone and is incomplete. The sample carries tens of thousands of clones, approximately 89% recorded once. V was clipped by 4 bases and J by 3 bases, with 15 bases between them. The germline V gene has CDR1 MNHEY and CDR2 SVGAGI. The CDR3 contains 15 residues. This record comes from a study of control samples from healthy donors and cancer patients. The TCR sequence derives from a man aged 60 to 75 with colorectal cancer. The sequencing input was PBMCs. The rearrangement links TRBV6-5 to TRBJ1-1; D possibly corresponds to TRBD1 (5 bases). This chain's CDR3 is CASSFWGRGDTEAFF. The CDR3 nucleotides are TGTGCCAGCAGTTTCTGGGGGAGGGGAGACACTGAAGCTTTCTTT.